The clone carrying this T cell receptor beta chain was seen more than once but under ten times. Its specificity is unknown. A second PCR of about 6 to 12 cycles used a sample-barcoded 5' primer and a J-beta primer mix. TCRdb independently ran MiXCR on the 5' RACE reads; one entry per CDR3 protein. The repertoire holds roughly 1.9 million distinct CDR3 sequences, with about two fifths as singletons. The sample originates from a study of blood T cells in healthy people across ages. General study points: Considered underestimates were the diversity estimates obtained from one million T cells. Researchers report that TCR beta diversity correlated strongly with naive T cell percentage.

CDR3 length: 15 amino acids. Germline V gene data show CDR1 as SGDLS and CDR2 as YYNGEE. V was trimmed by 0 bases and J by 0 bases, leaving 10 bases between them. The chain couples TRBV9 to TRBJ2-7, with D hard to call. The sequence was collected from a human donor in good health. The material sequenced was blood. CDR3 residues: CASSVGAALSYEQYF. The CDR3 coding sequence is TGTGCCAGCAGCGTAGGGGCAGCCCTCTCCTACGAGCAGTACTTC.